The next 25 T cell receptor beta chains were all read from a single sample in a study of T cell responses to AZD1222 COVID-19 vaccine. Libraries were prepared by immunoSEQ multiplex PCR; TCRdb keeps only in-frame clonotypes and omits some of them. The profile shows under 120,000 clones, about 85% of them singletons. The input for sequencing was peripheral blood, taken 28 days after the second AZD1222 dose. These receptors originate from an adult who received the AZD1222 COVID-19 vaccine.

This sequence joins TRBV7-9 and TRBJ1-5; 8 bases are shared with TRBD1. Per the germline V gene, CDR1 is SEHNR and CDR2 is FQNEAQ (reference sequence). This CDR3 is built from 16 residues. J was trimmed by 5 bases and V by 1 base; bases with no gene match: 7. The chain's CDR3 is CASSLETGGLYQPQHF. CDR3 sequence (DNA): TGTGCCAGCAGCTTAGAAACAGGGGGATTGTATCAGCCCCAGCATTTT.

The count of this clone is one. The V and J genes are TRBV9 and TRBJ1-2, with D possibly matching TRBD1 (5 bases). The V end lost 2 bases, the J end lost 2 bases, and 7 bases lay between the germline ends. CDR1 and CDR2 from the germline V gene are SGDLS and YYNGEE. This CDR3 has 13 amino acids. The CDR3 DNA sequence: TGTGCCAGCAGCGTTGACAGCAACTATGGCTACACCTTC. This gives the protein CASSVDSNYGYTF.

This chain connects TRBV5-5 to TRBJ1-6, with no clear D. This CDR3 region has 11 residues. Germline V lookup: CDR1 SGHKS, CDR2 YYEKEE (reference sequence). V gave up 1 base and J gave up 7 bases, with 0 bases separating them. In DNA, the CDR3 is TGTGCCAGCAGCTTGAATTCACCCCTCCACTTT. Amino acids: CASSLNSPLHF.

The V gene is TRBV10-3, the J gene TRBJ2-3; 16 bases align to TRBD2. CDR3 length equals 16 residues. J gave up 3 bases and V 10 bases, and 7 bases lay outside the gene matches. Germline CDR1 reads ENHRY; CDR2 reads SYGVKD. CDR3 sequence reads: CATGLAGGPRTDTQYF. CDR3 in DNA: TGTGCCACGGGACTAGCGGGAGGGCCCAGGACAGATACGCAGTATTTT.

The CDR3 is CASHRSVGTEAFF. The CDR3 coding sequence is TGTGCCAGCCACCGGTCAGTCGGCACTGAAGCTTTCTTT. V usage is TRBV14 and J usage is TRBJ1-1, with D uncertain. Germline lookup yields CDR1 SGHDN and CDR2 FVKESK. This CDR3 spans 13 amino acids. Trimming took off 8 bases at V and 4 bases at J, with 14 bases between the two ends.

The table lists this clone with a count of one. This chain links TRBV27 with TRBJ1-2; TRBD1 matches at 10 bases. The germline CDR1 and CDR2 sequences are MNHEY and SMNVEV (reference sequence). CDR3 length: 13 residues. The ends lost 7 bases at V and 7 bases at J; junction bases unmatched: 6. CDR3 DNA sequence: TGTGCCAGCATGACAGGGGGCGCTGGTGGCTACACCTTC. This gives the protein CASMTGGAGGYTF.

DNA for the CDR3: TGTGCCAGCAGCCCCAGTGGGGGGTCTGAAAAACTGTTTTTT. The encoded protein is CASSPSGGSEKLFF. The chain links TRBV7-9 to TRBJ1-4; D perhaps matches TRBD1 (5 bases). Trimming cost V 5 bases and J 7 bases, with 14 bases left between them. Germline lookup yields CDR1 SEHNR and CDR2 FQNEAQ (reference sequence). The CDR3 spans 14 residues. Full variable domain (remainder filled in from reference TRBV7-9 and TRBJ1-4): DTGVSQNPRHKITKRGQNVTFRCDPISEHNRLYWYRQTLGQGPEFLTYFQNEAQLEKSRLLSDRFSAERPKGSFSTLEIQRTEQGDSAMYLCASSPSGGSEKLFFGSGTQLSVL.

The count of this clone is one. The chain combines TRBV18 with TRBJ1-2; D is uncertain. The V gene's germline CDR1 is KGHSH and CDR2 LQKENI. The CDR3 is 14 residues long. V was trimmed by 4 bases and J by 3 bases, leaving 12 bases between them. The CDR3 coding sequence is TGTGCCAGCTCACAGGAGGGAATGGACTATGGCTACACCTTC. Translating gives CASSQEGMDYGYTF.

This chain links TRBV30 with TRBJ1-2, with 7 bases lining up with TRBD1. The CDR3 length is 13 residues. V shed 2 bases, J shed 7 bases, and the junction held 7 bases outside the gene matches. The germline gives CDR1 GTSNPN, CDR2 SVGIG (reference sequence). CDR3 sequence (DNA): TGTGCCTGGAGTACGGAAACAGGGGCTGGCTACACCTTC. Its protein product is CAWSTETGAGYTF.

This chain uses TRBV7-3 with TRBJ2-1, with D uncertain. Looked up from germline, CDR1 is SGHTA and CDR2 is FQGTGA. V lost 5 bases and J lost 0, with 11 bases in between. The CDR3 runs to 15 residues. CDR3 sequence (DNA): TGTGCCAGCAGCCTCTTACCGCTCTCCTACAATGAGCAGTTCTTC. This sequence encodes CASSLLPLSYNEQFF.

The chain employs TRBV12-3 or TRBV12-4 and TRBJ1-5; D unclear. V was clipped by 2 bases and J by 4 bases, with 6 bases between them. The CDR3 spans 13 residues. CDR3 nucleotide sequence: TGTGCCAGCAGTTTATTGGAAAATCAGCCCCAGCATTTT. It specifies CASSLLENQPQHF.

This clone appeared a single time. CDR3 nucleotides: TGTGCCAGCAGCTCTCGAACCCCGGGACGGACCTACGAGCAGTACTTC. Translating gives CASSSRTPGRTYEQYF. V gene TRBV7-9 combines with J gene TRBJ2-7, with D possibly called TRBD1 or TRBD2 (5 bases each). The CDR3 length is 16 residues. V lost 4 bases and J 2 bases, leaving 18 bases between the germline ends. Germline lookup yields CDR1 SEHNR and CDR2 FQNEAQ (reference sequence).

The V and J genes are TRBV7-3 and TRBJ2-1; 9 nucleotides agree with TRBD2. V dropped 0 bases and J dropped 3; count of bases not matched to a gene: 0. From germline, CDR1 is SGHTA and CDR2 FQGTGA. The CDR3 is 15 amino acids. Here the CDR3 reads CASSLTTSGYNEQFF. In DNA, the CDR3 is TGTGCCAGCAGCTTAACGACTAGCGGCTACAATGAGCAGTTCTTC.

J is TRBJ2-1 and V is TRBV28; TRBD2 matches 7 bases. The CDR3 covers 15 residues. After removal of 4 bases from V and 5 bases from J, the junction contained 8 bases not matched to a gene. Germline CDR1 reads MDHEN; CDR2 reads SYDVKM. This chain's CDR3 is CASSSPSGPNNEQFF. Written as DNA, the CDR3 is TGTGCCAGCAGTTCGCCTAGCGGTCCTAACAATGAGCAGTTCTTC.

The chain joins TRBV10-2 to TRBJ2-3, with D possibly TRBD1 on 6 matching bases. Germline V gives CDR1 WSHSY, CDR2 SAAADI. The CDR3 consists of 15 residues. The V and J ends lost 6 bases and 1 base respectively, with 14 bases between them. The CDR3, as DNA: TGCGCCAGCAGAAGTCCGGGACAACGCACAGATACGCAGTATTTT. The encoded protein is CASRSPGQRTDTQYF.

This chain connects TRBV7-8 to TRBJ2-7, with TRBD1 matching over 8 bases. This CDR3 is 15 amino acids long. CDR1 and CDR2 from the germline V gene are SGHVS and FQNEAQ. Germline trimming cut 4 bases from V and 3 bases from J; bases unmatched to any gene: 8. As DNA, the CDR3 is TGTGCCAGCAGCTCCTACAGGGGGACCCTCTACGAGCAGTACTTC. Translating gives CASSSYRGTLYEQYF.

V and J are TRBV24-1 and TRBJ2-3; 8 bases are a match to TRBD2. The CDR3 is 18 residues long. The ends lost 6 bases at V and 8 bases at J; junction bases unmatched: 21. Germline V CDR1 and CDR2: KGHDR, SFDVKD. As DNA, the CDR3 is TGTGCCACCAGTTCCCTAGCGGGCCCCGGGTACCAGATAGGTACGCAGTATTTT. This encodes CATSSLAGPGYQIGTQYF.

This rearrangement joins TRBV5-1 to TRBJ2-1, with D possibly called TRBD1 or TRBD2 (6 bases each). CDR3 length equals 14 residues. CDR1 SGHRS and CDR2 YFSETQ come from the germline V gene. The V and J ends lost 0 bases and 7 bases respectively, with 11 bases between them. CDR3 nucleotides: TGCGCCAGCAGCTTGGTAGGGGGGACGAATGAGCAGTTCTTC. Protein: CASSLVGGTNEQFF.

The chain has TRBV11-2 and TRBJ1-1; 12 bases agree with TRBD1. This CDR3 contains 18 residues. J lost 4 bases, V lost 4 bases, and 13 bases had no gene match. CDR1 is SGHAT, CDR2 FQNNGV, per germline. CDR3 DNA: TGTGCCAGCAGCTCCATCTCCGGGACAGGGGGCAGGGGCACTGAAGCTTTCTTT. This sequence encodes CASSSISGTGGRGTEAFF. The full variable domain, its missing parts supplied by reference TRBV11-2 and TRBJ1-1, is EAGVAQSPRYKIIEKRQSVAFWCNPISGHATLYWYQQILGQGPKLLIQFQNNGVVDDSQLPKDRFSAERLKGVDSTLKIQPAKLEDSAVYLCASSSISGTGGRGTEAFFGQGTRLTVV.

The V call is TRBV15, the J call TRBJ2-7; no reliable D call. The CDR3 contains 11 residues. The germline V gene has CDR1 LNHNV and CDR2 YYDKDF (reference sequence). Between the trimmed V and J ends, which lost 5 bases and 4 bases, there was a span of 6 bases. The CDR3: CATSDGYEQYF. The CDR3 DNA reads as TGTGCCACCAGCGACGGATACGAGCAGTACTTC.

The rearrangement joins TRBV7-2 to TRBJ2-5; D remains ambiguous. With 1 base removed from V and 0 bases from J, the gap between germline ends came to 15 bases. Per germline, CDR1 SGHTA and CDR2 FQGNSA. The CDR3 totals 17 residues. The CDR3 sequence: CASSLVGVLRYQETQYF. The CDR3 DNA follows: TGTGCCAGCAGCTTAGTTGGGGTCCTCCGATACCAAGAGACCCAGTACTTC.

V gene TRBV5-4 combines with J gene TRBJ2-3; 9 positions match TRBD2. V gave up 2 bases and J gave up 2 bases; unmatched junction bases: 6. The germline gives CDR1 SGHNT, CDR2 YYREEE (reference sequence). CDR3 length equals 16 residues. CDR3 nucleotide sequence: TGTGCCAGCAGCTTAAATAGCGGGAGATACACAGATACGCAGTATTTT. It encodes CASSLNSGRYTDTQYF.

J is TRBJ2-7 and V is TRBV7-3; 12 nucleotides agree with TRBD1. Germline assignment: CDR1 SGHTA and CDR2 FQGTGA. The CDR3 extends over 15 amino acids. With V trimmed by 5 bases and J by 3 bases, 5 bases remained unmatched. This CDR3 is CASSEWDRGHYEQYF. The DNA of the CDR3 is TGTGCCAGCAGCGAATGGGACAGGGGGCACTACGAGCAGTACTTC.

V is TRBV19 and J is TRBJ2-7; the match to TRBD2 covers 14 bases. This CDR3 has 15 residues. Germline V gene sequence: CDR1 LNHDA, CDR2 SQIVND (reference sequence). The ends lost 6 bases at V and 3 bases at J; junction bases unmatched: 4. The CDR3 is CASRTGTSGSYEQYF. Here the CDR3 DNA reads TGTGCCAGTAGGACCGGGACTAGCGGGAGCTACGAGCAGTACTTC.

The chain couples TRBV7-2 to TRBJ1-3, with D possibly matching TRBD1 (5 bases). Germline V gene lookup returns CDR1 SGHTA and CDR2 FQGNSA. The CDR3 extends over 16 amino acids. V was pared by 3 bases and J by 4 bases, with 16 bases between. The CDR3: CASSLHRLGSGNTIYF. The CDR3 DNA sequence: TGTGCCAGCAGCTTGCACAGGTTGGGGTCAGGAAACACCATATATTTT.